This entry features one T cell receptor beta chain sequence. Original handling: Amplification of reference gene primers was used by the study to estimate nucleated cell counts. The table came from immunoSEQ multiplex PCR; TCRdb's copy has only in-frame clones and leaves some out. V and J calls plus clone size are reproduced from that table; the DNA served to infer D and trimming. The table shows approximately 140,000 clones, with almost 85% occurring only once. This entry is derived from a study of blood T cell repertoires in COVID-19. As for the study in general: The samples span acute and convalescent COVID-19 from the United States, Italy and Spain. From T cells, B-cell-depleted T cells, or PBMCs came the material, which was cDNA or gDNA.

This receptor was identified in a human donor with acute or convalescent COVID-19. The donor label of this sample is uncertain. Sequenced input: peripheral blood.

CDR3 nucleotide sequence: TGTGCCACCCAGGGGGCAGGTATAGGTTCACCCCTCCACTTT. Residues: CATQGAGIGSPLHF. The genes are TRBV6-5 and TRBJ1-6, with 8 nucleotides matching TRBD1. V gave up 10 bases and J gave up 9 bases; unmatched junction bases: 11. Germline lookup yields CDR1 MNHEY and CDR2 SVGAGI. The CDR3 covers 14 residues.